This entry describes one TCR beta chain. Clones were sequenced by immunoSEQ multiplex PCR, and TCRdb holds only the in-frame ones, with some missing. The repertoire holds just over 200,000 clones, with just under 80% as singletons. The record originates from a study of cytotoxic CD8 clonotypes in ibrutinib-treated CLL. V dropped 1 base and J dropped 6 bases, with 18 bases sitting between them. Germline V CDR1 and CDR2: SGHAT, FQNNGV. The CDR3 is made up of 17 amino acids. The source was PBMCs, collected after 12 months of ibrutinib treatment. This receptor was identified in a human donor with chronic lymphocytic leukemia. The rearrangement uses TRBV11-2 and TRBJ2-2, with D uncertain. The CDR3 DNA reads TGTGCCAGCAGCTTAGCGTTAGTAGGATCCTGGTCCGGGGAGCTGTTTTTT. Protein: CASSLALVGSWSGELFF.